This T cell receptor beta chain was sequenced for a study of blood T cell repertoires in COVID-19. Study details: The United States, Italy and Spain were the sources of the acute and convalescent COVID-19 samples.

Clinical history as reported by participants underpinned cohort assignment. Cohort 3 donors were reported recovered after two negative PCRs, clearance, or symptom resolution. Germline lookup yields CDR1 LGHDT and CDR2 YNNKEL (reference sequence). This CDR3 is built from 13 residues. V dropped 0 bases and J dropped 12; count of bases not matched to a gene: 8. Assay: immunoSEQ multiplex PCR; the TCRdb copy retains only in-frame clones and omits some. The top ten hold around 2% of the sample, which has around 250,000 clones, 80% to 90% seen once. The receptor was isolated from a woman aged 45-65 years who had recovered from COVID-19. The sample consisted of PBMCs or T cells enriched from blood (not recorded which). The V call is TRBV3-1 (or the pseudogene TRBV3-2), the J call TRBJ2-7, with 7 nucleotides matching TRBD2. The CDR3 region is CASSQEGYGRPYF. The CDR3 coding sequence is TGTGCCAGCAGCCAAGAAGGGTACGGGAGGCCGTACTTC.